This is a list of T cell receptor beta chains from one sample in a study of blood T cell repertoires in COVID-19. Sequencing used immunoSEQ multiplex PCR; TCRdb keeps in-frame clones, though not all of them. In the table there are 250,000 to 300,000 clones, 89% of which are singletons. The sample taken for sequencing was peripheral blood. The origin of the receptors is a man aged 45 to 65 with acute or convalescent COVID-19. CDR3s include the opening cysteine and the closing phenylalanine or tryptophan.

TRBJ1-1 TRBV5-4 14 CASSLATGGFEAFF
TRBJ2-7 TRBV2 12 CASSETGYEQYF
TRBJ1-4 TRBV7-9 16 CASSPRTSATNEKLFF
TRBJ2-7 TRBV3-1/TRBV3-2 14 CASSQGQGPYEQYF
TRBJ1-5 TRBV3-1/TRBV3-2 15 CASSLGTGEYQPQHF
TRBJ2-5 TRBV4-2 16 CASSQEVAGAPGTQYF
TRBJ2-5 TRBV5-6 15 CASSLMGTSGETQYF
TRBJ1-4 TRBV6-5 14 CASSVPGQGEKLFF
TRBJ2-7 TRBV5-1 13 CASSVGQAYEQYF
TRBJ2-5 TRBV19 14 CASNFRGVRETQYF
TRBJ1-2 TRBV7-2 12 CASSPNSHGYTF
TRBJ2-7 TRBV30 14 CAWSGRGGSYEQYF
TRBJ1-1 TRBV4-1 15 CASSRTVTGERYAFF
TRBJ2-2 TRBV12-3/TRBV12-4 12 CASSANTGELFF
TRBJ2-1 TRBV27 18 CASSLKGLAVLLYNEQFF
TRBJ1-1 TRBV6-5 14 CASSYVGGGTEAFF
TRBJ1-6 TRBV9 16 CASSPRSSTYNSPLHF
TRBJ1-2 TRBV30 13 CAWSPGTGDGYTF
TRBJ1-5 TRBV2 17 CASSTELDSYSNQPQHF
TRBJ2-1 TRBV6-6 12 CASSGLHNEQFF
TRBJ2-1 TRBV12-5 16 CASGPGTSGSYNEQFF
TRBJ1-2 TRBV19 14 CASSITGVTRGYTF
TRBJ2-5 TRBV25-1 17 CASSAGTSGGSRETQYF
TRBJ1-2 TRBV5-1 15 CASSLAGETNYGYTF
TRBJ2-3 TRBV7-2 17 CASSSGTSGGAIDTQYF
TRBJ1-2 TRBV19 15 CASSIAGGANYGYTF
TRBJ2-5 TRBV2 12 CASSETGGTQYF
TRBJ2-1 TRBV18 17 CASSPLTSLFLHNEQFF
TRBJ2-3 TRBV5-1 16 CASSLVTSGGADTQYF
TRBJ1-1 TRBV30 11 CAWTRPRGAFF
TRBJ1-1 TRBV6-5 15 CASSYSPYMNTEAFF
TRBJ1-5 TRBV3-1/TRBV3-2 14 CASSQSGGDQPQHF
TRBJ1-5 TRBV19 14 CASSIAGSNQPQHF
TRBJ2-2 TRBV10-2 13 CASTQGASGELFF
TRBJ2-7 TRBV5-1 16 CASSLGPSGNNYEQYF
TRBJ2-2 TRBV2 14 CASSDDRETGELFF
TRBJ1-5 TRBV4-1 14 CASSSGYSNQPQHF
TRBJ2-1 TRBV7-2 16 CASSTSPSEWFNEQFF
TRBJ2-1 TRBV5-1 16 CASSLSQTWEMNEQFF
TRBJ1-4 TRBV9 14 CASSVGSRDEKLFF